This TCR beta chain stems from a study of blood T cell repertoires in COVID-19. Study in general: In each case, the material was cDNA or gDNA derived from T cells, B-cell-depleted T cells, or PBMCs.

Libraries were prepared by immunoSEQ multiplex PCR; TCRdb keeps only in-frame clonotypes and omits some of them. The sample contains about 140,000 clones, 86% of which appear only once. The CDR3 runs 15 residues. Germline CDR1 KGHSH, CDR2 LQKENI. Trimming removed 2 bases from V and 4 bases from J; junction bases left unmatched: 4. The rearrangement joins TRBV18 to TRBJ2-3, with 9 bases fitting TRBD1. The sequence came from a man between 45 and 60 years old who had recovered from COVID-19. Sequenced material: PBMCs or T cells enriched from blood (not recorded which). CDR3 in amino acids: CASSPGQGHADTQYF. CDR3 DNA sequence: TGTGCCAGCTCACCAGGACAGGGGCACGCAGATACGCAGTATTTT.